Listed below are T cell receptor beta chains from one sample, sequenced in a study of CD8 T cells in Susac syndrome. TCRdb passed the immunoSEQ multiplex PCR reads through MiXCR, listing each CDR3 protein once. This sample yields approximately 260,000 distinct CDR3 sequences, of which 90% to 96% are seen a single time; less than 0.11% belongs to the top ten. Sequencing was performed on CD4+ T cells from PBMCs. Every receptor here comes from a human donor with Susac syndrome. Both conserved end residues are part of each CDR3. D genes are given only for firm matches. Some rows mark clone size as missing; the rest say once, few, many or name a class of expanded clone.

J | size | V | D | DNA | CDR3
TRBJ2-1 | . | TRBV11-2 | . | TGTGCCAGCAGCCTCAGGGAAAACAATGAGCAGTTCTTC | CASSLRENNEQFF
TRBJ2-1 | . | TRBV1 | . | TGCACCAGCAGCCAAGTCTCCCCGACAGAGTGCAACTACAATGAGCAGTTCTTC | CTSSQVSPTECNYNEQFF
TRBJ1-3 | . | TRBV29-1 | . | TGCAGCGTTGCGGGAGCCAGAGGAACTGGAAACACCATATATTTT | CSVAGARGTGNTIYF
TRBJ2-7 | . | TRBV3-1 | . | TGTGCCAGCAGCAGTCCAGGCTACGAGCAGTACTTC | CASSSPGYEQYF
TRBJ2-7 | few | TRBV20-1 | TRBD1 | TGCAGTGCGGCGGGACAGGGGGCGTACGAGCAGTACTTC | CSAAGQGAYEQYF
TRBJ2-7 | . | TRBV7-3 | . | TGTGCCAGCAGTCGTACGTCCCACCGGGACACCCGAAGTCTGTACTTC | CASSRTSHRDTRSLYF
TRBJ2-2 | . | TRBV4-1 | . | TGCGCCAGCAGCCAAGTGGGACCCACCGGGGAGCTGTTTTTT | CASSQVGPTGELFF
TRBJ2-1 | . | TRBV7-8 | . | TGTGCCAGCAGCTTAGAAGCAGTAAAGCAGTTCTTC | CASSLEAVKQFF
TRBJ2-3 | . | TRBV24-1 | . | TGTGCCACCGGAGGAGAGTCCACAGATACGCAGTATTTT | CATGGESTDTQYF
TRBJ2-3 | . | TRBV18 | TRBD2 | TGTGCCAGCTCACCAACTAGCGGGAGTGGCACAGATACGCAGTATTTT | CASSPTSGSGTDTQYF
TRBJ2-7 | . | TRBV5-1 | . | TGCGCCAGCAGCTTGGTATTCGGACAGAGGGCCTACGAGCAGTACTTC | CASSLVFGQRAYEQYF
TRBJ1-2 | . | TRBV20-1 | . | TGCAGTGCTAGTACATTGGTAGGGGTCGATGGCTACACCTTC | CSASTLVGVDGYTF
TRBJ1-3 | . | TRBV7-9 | TRBD1 | TGTGCCAGCAGCCGAAATACAGGGGTAGTTGGAAACACCATATATTTT | CASSRNTGVVGNTIYF
TRBJ1-1 | . | TRBV25-1 | TRBD1 | TGTGCCAGCAGTAGACAGGGGGTAGCTTTCTTT | CASSRQGVAFF
TRBJ1-1 | . | TRBV19 | . | TGTGCCAGTAGTACCCAGACTCCTGAAGCTTTCTTT | CASSTQTPEAFF
TRBJ1-2 | . | TRBV12-3/TRBV12-4 | TRBD1 | TGTGCCAGCAGTGGGACAGGGTATGGCTACACCTTC | CASSGTGYGYTF
TRBJ2-2 | . | TRBV5-1 | . | TGCGCCAGCAGCGCCGGGACCGCAATTGGAGTGACCGGGGAGCTGTTTTTT | CASSAGTAIGVTGELFF
TRBJ2-3 | . | TRBV20-1 | . | TGCAGTGCTAGAGTTTGGGCTGATACGCAGTATTTT | CSARVWADTQYF
TRBJ2-5 | . | TRBV28 | TRBD1 | TGTGCCACCAGTGGACAGGGGGGGTCTAGCGGTCATCAAGAGACCCAGTACTTC | CATSGQGGSSGHQETQYF
TRBJ2-1 | . | TRBV3-1 | . | TGTGCCAGCAGCCGCTCCTCAGGTGATGAGCAGTTCTTC | CASSRSSGDEQFF
TRBJ2-3 | . | TRBV5-1 | . | TGCGCCAGCGGCCACGCGGGAAGCACAGATACGCAGTATTTT | CASGHAGSTDTQYF
TRBJ2-3 | . | TRBV28 | . | TGTGCCAGCAGGCGCTCCGCAGATACGCAGTATTTT | CASRRSADTQYF
TRBJ2-7 | . | TRBV4-1 | . | TGCGCCAGCAGCCAAGAAGTGAGCGTCCGCTCCTACGAGCAGTACTTC | CASSQEVSVRSYEQYF
TRBJ2-1 | . | TRBV20-1 | . | TGCAGTGCCCTCAGGGGAAGGAATGAGCAGTTCTTC | CSALRGRNEQFF
TRBJ2-1 | once | TRBV29-1 | TRBD2 | TGCAGCGTTACTAATTATCAAGCGGGAGGTTCCTACAATGAGCAGTTCTTC | CSVTNYQAGGSYNEQFF
TRBJ2-6 | . | TRBV20-1 | . | TGCAGTGCTAAGCCCGGGACGGGACTCTCTGGGGCCAACGTCCTGACTTTC | CSAKPGTGLSGANVLTF
TRBJ2-7 | . | TRBV5-4 | . | TGTGCCAGCAGCTCCACGGATCGGGAGCAGTACTTC | CASSSTDREQYF
TRBJ2-3 | once | TRBV13 | . | TGTGCCAGCAGCTTCATGCTAGATACGCAGTATTTT | CASSFMLDTQYF
TRBJ2-7 | . | TRBV30 | TRBD2 | TGTGCCTGGAGTATCAGCGGGAGCACCTACGAGCAGTACTTC | CAWSISGSTYEQYF
TRBJ1-2 | . | TRBV29-1 | . | TGCAGCGTTGAAGGTCGGGATAACTATGGCTACACCTTC | CSVEGRDNYGYTF
TRBJ2-1 | once | TRBV12-3/TRBV12-4 | . | TGTGCCAGCAGTTTTCCCAGAGATCAACAGTTCTTC | CASSFPRDQQFF